The rows below give T cell receptor beta chains drawn from one sample of a study of T cells in Graves' hyperthyroidism and ophthalmopathy. MiXCR, applied by TCRdb to the multiplex PCR reads, yields one record per CDR3 protein. The profile shows about 720,000 distinct CDR3 sequences, under 20% of them singletons. The sequenced sample consisted of blood. The receptors come from a woman aged 50 to 60 with Graves' hyperthyroidism that later progressed to Graves' ophthalmopathy. Each CDR3 is given with its conserved first and last residue. A D gene is named only where the DNA matches it firmly. Rows may omit the clone size; those that give it use once, few, many or a size class.

V gene	clone size	D gene	J gene	CDR3 DNA	CDR3 protein
TRBV7-9	.	TRBD1	TRBJ2-2	TGTGCCAGCAGCTCTTTCCCGATATTAGGGACAGCCACCGGGGAGCTGTTTTTT	CASSSFPILGTATGELFF
TRBV5-6	few	TRBD1	TRBJ1-6	TGTGCCAGCAGCTTGGAGCGGACAGGGGTTCCACCCCTCCACTTT	CASSLERTGVPPLHF
TRBV20-1	few	.	TRBJ1-3	TGCAGTGCTAGCGCGCCCACAGGCGGGTATGGAAACACCATATATTTT	CSASAPTGGYGNTIYF
TRBV5-1	few	.	TRBJ2-1	TGCGCCAGCAGGACTGAGTCTAGCGTGAAGTTCTTC	CASRTESSVKFF
TRBV20-1	many	TRBD1	TRBJ2-3	TGCAGTGCGAATTCCCGGGACAGGGTCGGCGGCACAGATACGCAGTATTTT	CSANSRDRVGGTDTQYF
TRBV10-2	.	.	TRBJ1-2	TGCGCCAGCAGTGAAGGGGGGTTCGCCTATGGCTACACCTTC	CASSEGGFAYGYTF
TRBV27	many	.	TRBJ2-7	TGTGCCAGCAGTTTATCCGGTTACCGCTCCTACGAGCAGTACTTC	CASSLSGYRSYEQYF
TRBV6-2/TRBV6-3	few	TRBD2	TRBJ2-1	TGTGCCAGCAGTTACGAAGTCGGGACTAGCTGGAATGAGCAGTTCTTC	CASSYEVGTSWNEQFF
TRBV4-2	.	.	TRBJ1-5	TGTGCCAGCAGCCAAGATATGACAGCCCATCAGCCCCAGCATTTT	CASSQDMTAHQPQHF
TRBV4-1	.	TRBD1	TRBJ2-1	TGCGCCAGCAGCCCCCAACCACGGACAGGGGCGGCGTACAATGAGCAGTTCTTC	CASSPQPRTGAAYNEQFF
TRBV7-9	.	.	TRBJ2-1	TGTGCCAGCAGCTTAGGTCGGGAGTACAATGAGCAGTTCTTC	CASSLGREYNEQFF
TRBV6-1	many	TRBD2	TRBJ2-3	TGTGCCAGCAGTCGGACTAGCGGCCGTACAGATACGCAGTATTTT	CASSRTSGRTDTQYF
TRBV19	.	.	TRBJ1-2	TGTGCCAGTAGTGATCGCTTGGACTTGTACTTCTACGGCTACACCTTC	CASSDRLDLYFYGYTF
TRBV7-8	many	.	TRBJ1-1	TGTGCCAGCAGCTACCGGGACGGGAGACCGAACACTGAAGCTTTCTTT	CASSYRDGRPNTEAFF
TRBV27	few	.	TRBJ2-7	TGTGCCAGCAGTTTTCAGTGGGATAGTCCCTACGAGCAGTACTTC	CASSFQWDSPYEQYF
TRBV7-8	many	TRBD1	TRBJ1-2	TGTGCCAGCAGCTCAGGGGGGTTAGATAACTATGGCTACACCTTC	CASSSGGLDNYGYTF
TRBV5-1	many	TRBD1	TRBJ1-2	TGCGCCAGCAGCTTCGATCCGGGACAGTTGGTCGGCTACACCTTC	CASSFDPGQLVGYTF
TRBV19	.	TRBD2	TRBJ2-3	TGTGCCAGTAGTGAACGGCTAGCGGGGGCCTTTAGCACAGATACGCAGTATTTT	CASSERLAGAFSTDTQYF
TRBV7-9	few	.	TRBJ2-3	TGTGCCAGCAGCGAATTCACAGATACGCAGTATTTT	CASSEFTDTQYF
TRBV19	.	TRBD1	TRBJ1-2	TGTGCCAGCGGGGCGACAGGGGGCGATTTAGGCTACACCTTC	CASGATGGDLGYTF
TRBV6-1	.	TRBD1	TRBJ1-5	TGTGCCAGCAGTGCCCGACAGGGGGCGATTCGGCAGCCCCAGCATTTT	CASSARQGAIRQPQHF
TRBV7-2	.	TRBD1	TRBJ1-2	TGTGCCAGCAGGCGTCAGGGACAGGGTACGGGCTACACCTTC	CASRRQGQGTGYTF
TRBV20-1	few	TRBD2	TRBJ2-1	TGCAGTCCCCTAGCGGGGGCAAACAATGAGCAGTTCTTC	CSPLAGANNEQFF
TRBV20-1	.	.	TRBJ1-1	TGCAGTGCTATGCCGGGTCTTAAGAACACTAAAGCTTTCTTT	CSAMPGLKNTKAFF
TRBV2	many	TRBD1	TRBJ1-1	TGTGCCAGCAGTGAGATCAGGGGGAGGGTTGAAGCTTTCTTT	CASSEIRGRVEAFF
TRBV30	many	TRBD1	TRBJ1-1	TGTGCCTGGGCCACGACAGGGAAAACGTCGACTTTCTTT	CAWATTGKTSTFF
TRBV11-2	many	.	TRBJ2-7	TGTGCCAGCAGCCGCAGGGGCAGCGAGCAGTACTTC	CASSRRGSEQYF
TRBV5-5	.	.	TRBJ2-1	TGTGCCAGCAGCTTGTCACCCAATGAGCAGTTCTTC	CASSLSPNEQFF
TRBV7-2	many	.	TRBJ2-1	TGTGCCAGCAGCCCAGGCATGGGGGGCAGGCAGTTCTTC	CASSPGMGGRQFF
TRBV9	.	.	TRBJ1-2	TGTGCCAGCAGCGTAGGGCCGGGACTGGATGGCTACACCTTC	CASSVGPGLDGYTF
TRBV5-1	many	TRBD1	TRBJ1-2	TGCGCCAGCAGCTTTAGGACAGGGGATGGCTACACCTTC	CASSFRTGDGYTF
TRBV6-2/TRBV6-3	many	.	TRBJ2-2	TGTGCCAGCTGGAGGACCGGGGAGCTGTTTTTT	CASWRTGELFF
TRBV4-1	.	TRBD1	TRBJ2-7	TGCGCCAGCAGCCGAATAACCCGGGACAGCAACTACGAGCAGTACTTC	CASSRITRDSNYEQYF
TRBV5-1	many	TRBD1	TRBJ2-3	TGCGCCAGCAGCATACGGACAGGGATTGGGACAGATACGCAGTATTTT	CASSIRTGIGTDTQYF
TRBV5-4	.	.	TRBJ1-4	TGTGCCAGCAGCTTGGGACCTAATGAAAAACTGTTTTTT	CASSLGPNEKLFF
TRBV2	few	TRBD2	TRBJ2-3	TGTGCCAGCAGCCCCGGGGGGGGACGGGTCACAGATACGCAGTATTTT	CASSPGGGRVTDTQYF
TRBV5-1	.	.	TRBJ2-2	TGCGCCAGCAGCAATCAGACAGCCTCTACCGGGGAGCTGTTTTTT	CASSNQTASTGELFF
TRBV14	.	.	TRBJ1-1	TGTGCCGGCAGCCAAGCCCTGAACACTGAAGCTTTCTTT	CAGSQALNTEAFF
TRBV5-1	many	.	TRBJ2-2	TGCGCCACCTCCATAGACAGGAACACCGGGGAGCTGTTTTTT	CATSIDRNTGELFF
TRBV19	.	.	TRBJ2-2	TGTGCCAGTAGGATTACCGGGACACCGAACACCGGGGAGCTGTTTTTT	CASRITGTPNTGELFF
TRBV20-1	few	.	TRBJ1-5	TGCAGTGCTAGTGGCGCGGGGGTTGGGCAGCCCCAGCATTTT	CSASGAGVGQPQHF
TRBV12-3/TRBV12-4	many	TRBD1	TRBJ1-5	TGTGCCAGCGGGAGAGGGGGCGATCAGCCCCAGCATTTT	CASGRGGDQPQHF
TRBV12-5	many	.	TRBJ2-2	TGTGCTAGTGGTTTGGTACAGTTCAGGGTGGCCGGGGAGCTGTTTTTT	CASGLVQFRVAGELFF
TRBV12-3/TRBV12-4	few	.	TRBJ1-2	TGTGCCAGCAGACGCCCCGGGGGCTATGGCTACACCTTC	CASRRPGGYGYTF